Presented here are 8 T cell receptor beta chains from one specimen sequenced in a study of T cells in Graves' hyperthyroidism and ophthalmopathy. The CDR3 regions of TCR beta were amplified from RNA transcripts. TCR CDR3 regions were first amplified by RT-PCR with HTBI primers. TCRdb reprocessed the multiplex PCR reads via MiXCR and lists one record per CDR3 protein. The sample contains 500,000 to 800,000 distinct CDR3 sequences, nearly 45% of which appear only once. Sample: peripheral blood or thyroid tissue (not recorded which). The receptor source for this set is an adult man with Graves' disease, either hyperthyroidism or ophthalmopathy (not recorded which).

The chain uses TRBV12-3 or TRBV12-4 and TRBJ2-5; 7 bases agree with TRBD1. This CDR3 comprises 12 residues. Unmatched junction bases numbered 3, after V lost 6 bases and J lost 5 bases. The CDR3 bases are TGTGCCAGCAGGCTACAGGGGGAGACCCAGTACTTC. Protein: CASRLQGETQYF.

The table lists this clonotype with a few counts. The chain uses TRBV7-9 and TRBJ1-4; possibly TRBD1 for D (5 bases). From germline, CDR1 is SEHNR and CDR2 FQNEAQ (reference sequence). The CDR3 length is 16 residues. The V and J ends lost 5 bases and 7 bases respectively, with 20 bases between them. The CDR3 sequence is CASSVGLGVIGEKLFF. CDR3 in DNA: TGTGCCAGCAGCGTGGGCCTGGGGGTTATTGGTGAAAAACTGTTTTTT.

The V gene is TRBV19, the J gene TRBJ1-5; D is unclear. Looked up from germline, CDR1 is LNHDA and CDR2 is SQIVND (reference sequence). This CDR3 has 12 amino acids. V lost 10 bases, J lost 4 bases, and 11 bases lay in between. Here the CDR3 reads CATNFGNQPQHF. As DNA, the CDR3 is TGTGCCACCAATTTCGGAAATCAGCCCCAGCATTTT.

CDR3 region: CASSHPGHGNYGYTF. CDR3 sequence (DNA): TGTGCCAGCAGCCACCCGGGACACGGAAACTATGGCTACACCTTC. The rearrangement joins TRBV2 to TRBJ1-2, with D perhaps TRBD1 (6 bases). V dropped 6 bases and J dropped 2 bases, with 16 bases sitting between them. The CDR3 runs 15 residues. CDR1 and CDR2 from the germline V gene are SNHLY and FYNNEI.

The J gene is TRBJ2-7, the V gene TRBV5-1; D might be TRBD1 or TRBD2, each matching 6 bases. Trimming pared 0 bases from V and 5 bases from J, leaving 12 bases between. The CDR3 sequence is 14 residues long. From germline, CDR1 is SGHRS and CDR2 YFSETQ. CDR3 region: CASSLEGGSDEQYF. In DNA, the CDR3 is TGCGCCAGCAGCTTGGAGGGGGGCAGTGACGAGCAGTACTTC.

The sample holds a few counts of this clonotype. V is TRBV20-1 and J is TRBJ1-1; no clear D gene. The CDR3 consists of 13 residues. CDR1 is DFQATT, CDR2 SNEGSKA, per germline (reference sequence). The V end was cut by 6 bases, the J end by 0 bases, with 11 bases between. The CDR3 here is CSAARRLNTEAFF. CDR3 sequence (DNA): TGCAGTGCGGCAAGACGGCTGAACACTGAAGCTTTCTTT.

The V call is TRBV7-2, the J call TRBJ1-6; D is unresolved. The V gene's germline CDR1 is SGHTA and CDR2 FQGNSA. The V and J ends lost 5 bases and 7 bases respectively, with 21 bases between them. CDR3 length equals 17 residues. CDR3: CASSQDWRHLMNSPLHF. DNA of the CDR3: TGTGCCAGCAGCCAAGATTGGAGACACTTAATGAATTCACCCCTCCACTTT. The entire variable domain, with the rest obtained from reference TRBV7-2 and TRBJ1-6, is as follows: GAGVSQSPSNKVTEKGKDVELRCDPISGHTALYWYRQSLGQGLEFLIYFQGNSAPDKSGLPSDRFSAERTGGSVSTLTIQRTQQEDSAVYLCASSQDWRHLMNSPLHFGNGTRLTVT.

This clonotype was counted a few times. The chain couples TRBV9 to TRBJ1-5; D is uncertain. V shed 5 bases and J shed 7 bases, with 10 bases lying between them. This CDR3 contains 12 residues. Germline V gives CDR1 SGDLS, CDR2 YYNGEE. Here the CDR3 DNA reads TGTGCCAGCAGTGAAGCTACGCAGCCCCAGCATTTT. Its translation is CASSEATQPQHF.